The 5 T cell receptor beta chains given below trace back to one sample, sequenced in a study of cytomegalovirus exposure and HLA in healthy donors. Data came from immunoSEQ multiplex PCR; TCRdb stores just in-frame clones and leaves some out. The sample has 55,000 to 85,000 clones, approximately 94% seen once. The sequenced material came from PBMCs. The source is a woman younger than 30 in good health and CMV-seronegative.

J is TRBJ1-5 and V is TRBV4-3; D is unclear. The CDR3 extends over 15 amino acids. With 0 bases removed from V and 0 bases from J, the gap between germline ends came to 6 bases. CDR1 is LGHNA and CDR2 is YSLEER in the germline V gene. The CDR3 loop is CASSQDGGSNQPQHF. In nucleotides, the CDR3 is TGCGCCAGCAGCCAAGATGGAGGTAGCAATCAGCCCCAGCATTTT.

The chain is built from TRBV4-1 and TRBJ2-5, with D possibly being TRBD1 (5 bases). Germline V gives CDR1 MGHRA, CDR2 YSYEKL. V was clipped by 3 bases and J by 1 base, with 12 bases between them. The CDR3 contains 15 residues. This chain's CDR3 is CASSQYTGFQETQYF. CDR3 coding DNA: TGCGCCAGCAGCCAGTATACAGGCTTCCAAGAGACCCAGTACTTC.

The CDR3 nucleotides read TGTGCCAGCAGCTTGGCCAGGGAAGGGCAATATCAGCCCCAGCATTTT. Its protein is CASSLAREGQYQPQHF. The rearrangement links TRBV5-6 to TRBJ1-5, with D perhaps TRBD1 (5 bases). This CDR3 has 16 residues. The ends were cut back, 0 bases at V and 5 bases at J, with 15 bases in the middle. Per the germline V gene, CDR1 is SGHDT and CDR2 is YYEEEE.

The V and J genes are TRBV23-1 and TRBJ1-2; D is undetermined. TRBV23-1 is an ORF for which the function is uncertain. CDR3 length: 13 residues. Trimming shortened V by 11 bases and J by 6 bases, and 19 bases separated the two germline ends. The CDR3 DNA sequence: TGCGCCGGCCCCCGCCAGTATCAAAATGGCTACACCTTC. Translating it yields CAGPRQYQNGYTF.

CDR3 nucleotides: TGTGCCAGTAGTATAATGTCGGGAGGGCTGAATGAGCAGTTCTTC. Protein sequence: CASSIMSGGLNEQFF. V and J are TRBV19 and TRBJ2-1, with 8 bases that match TRBD2. Germline V gene data show CDR1 as LNHDA and CDR2 as SQIVND (reference sequence). After removal of 2 bases from V and 7 bases from J, the junction contained 7 bases not matched to a gene. The CDR3 has 15 residues.